This T cell receptor beta chain was profiled in a study of T-cell reconstitution after alpha-beta-depleted transplantation in children. Study-level findings and limits: A year had passed since transplant, and T-cell counts and diversity by then came mostly from newly produced T cells. Several hundred expanded graft clones reportedly were the source of alpha-beta T cells about two months after transplant.

This clonotype has only a few counts. Its specificity is unknown. Germline V gives CDR1 DFQATT, CDR2 SNEGSKA (reference sequence). The CDR3 covers 12 residues. Molecular barcoding with unique molecular identifiers was used for the TCRbeta library. MiXCR was run by TCRdb on the PCR reads, yielding one entry per CDR3 protein. The sample holds approximately 300,000 distinct CDR3 sequences, over 7% seen once. V usage is TRBV20-1 and J usage is TRBJ2-3; 8 bases line up with TRBD2. The starting material was peripheral blood, obtained 360 days after TCRalphabeta/CD19-depleted stem cell transplant. This clonotype was sampled from a female patient aged 2 to 10 who had a stem cell transplant for Fanconi anemia, so the T cells may come from the graft donor. DNA for the CDR3: TGCAGCCCGGGGGGGCGCACAGATACGCAGTATTTT. This sequence encodes CSPGGRTDTQYF.